The present entry profiles one T cell receptor (beta chain) with its context. Its specificity is unknown. V was pared by 4 bases and J by 1 base, with 7 bases between. This CDR3 contains 13 residues. Germline values: CDR1 MNHEY, CDR2 SVGEGT. The data originate from a study of T cells after yellow fever vaccination. General observations from the study: Reappearance after the booster was seen for most primary-vaccination clones, at 95% to 98% CD4 and less than 90% CD8. On re-exposure, the response was weaker but peaked faster, at day 5 versus 15. High-abundance clonotypes from the bulk population could contaminate FACS-sorted repertoires.

A universal primer site and UMIs were added as TCR cDNA was made by 5'RACE template switching. TCRdb used MiXCR to reprocess the 5' RACE reads, holding one entry per CDR3 protein. The data show 250,000 to 300,000 distinct CDR3 sequences, 13% seen once. This chain joins TRBV6-2 or TRBV6-3 and TRBJ1-1, with a tentative D call TRBD1 (5 bases). The source of this sequence is a man between 25 and 39 years old who received the YFV17D yellow fever vaccine. Sequenced here: CD4+ T cells sorted from PBMCs, sampled 45 days after the yellow fever booster vaccination. CDR3 protein: CASSSGGNTEAFF. DNA for the CDR3: TGTGCCAGCAGTTCCGGGGGGAACACTGAAGCTTTCTTT.